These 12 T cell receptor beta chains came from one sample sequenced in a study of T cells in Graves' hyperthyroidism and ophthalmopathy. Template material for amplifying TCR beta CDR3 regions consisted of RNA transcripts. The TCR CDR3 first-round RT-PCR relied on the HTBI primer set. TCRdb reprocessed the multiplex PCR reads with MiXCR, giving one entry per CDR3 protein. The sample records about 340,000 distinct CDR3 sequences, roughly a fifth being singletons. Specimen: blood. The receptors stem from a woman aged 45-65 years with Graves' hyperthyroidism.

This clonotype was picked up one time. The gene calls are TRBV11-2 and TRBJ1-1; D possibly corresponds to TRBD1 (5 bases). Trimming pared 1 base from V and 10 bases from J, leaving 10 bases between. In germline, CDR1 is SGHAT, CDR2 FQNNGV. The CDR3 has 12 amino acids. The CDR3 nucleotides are TGTGCCAGCAGCTTAGTCAGGGCAGGAGCTTTCTTT. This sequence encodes CASSLVRAGAFF.

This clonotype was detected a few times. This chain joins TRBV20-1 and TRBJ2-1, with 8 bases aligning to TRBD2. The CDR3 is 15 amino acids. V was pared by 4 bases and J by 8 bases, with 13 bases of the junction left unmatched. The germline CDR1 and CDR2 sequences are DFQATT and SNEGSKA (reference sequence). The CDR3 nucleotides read TGCAGTGCTAACCCCAGGCTAGCGGGTATAGATGAGCAGTTCTTC. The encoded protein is CSANPRLAGIDEQFF.

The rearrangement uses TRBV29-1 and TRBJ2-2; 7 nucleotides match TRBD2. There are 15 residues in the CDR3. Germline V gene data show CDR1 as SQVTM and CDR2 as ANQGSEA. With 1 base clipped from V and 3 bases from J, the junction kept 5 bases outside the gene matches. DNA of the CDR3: TGCAGCGTTGAAGGGCCTGCGGGAGACACCGGGGAGCTGTTTTTT. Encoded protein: CSVEGPAGDTGELFF.

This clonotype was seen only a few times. CDR3 in amino acids: CASSEPGLARTGELFF. The CDR3 DNA sequence: TGCGCCAGCAGTGAGCCAGGACTAGCGAGGACCGGGGAGCTGTTTTTT. The chain joins TRBV10-2 to TRBJ2-2; 9 bases agree with TRBD2. Trimming cost V 2 bases and J 5 bases; bases outside gene matches: 6. CDR1 WSHSY and CDR2 SAAADI come from the germline V gene. This CDR3 has 16 amino acids.

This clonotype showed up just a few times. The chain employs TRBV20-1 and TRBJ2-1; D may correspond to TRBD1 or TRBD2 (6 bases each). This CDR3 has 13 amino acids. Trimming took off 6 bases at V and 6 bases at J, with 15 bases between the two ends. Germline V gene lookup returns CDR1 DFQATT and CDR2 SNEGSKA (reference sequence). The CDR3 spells CSAPRGLGNEQFF. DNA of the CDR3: TGCAGTGCACCTCGGGGGCTAGGCAATGAGCAGTTCTTC.

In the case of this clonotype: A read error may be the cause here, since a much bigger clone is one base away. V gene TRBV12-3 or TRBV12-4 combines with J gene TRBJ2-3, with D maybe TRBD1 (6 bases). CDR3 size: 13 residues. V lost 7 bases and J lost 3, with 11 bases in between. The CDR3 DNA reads TGTGCCAGCACTACGGACAGTACAGATACGCAGTATTTT. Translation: CASTTDSTDTQYF.

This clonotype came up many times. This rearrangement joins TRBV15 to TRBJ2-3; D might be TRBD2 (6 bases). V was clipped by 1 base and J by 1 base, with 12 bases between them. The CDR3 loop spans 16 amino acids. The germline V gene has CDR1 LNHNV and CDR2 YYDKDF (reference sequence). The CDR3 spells CATSRVMRGGTDTQYF. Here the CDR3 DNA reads TGTGCCACCAGCAGAGTTATGCGGGGCGGCACAGATACGCAGTATTTT.

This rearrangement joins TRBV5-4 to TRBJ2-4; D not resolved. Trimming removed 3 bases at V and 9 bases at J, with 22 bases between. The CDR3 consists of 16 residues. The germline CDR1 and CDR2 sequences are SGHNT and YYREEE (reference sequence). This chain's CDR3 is CASSYTEQPRVGIQYF. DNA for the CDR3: TGTGCCAGCAGCTATACAGAACAACCCCGGGTCGGCATTCAGTACTTC.

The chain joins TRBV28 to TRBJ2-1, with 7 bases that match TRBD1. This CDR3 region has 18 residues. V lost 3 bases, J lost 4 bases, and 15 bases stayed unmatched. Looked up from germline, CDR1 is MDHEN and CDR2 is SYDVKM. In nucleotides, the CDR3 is TGTGCCAGCAGTTTCCCCAACAGGGGTAGGCCCCCTTACAATGAGCAGTTCTTC. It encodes CASSFPNRGRPPYNEQFF.

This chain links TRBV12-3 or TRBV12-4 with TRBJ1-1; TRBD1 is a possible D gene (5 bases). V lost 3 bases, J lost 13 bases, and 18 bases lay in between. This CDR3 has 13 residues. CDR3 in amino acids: CASSFGGGVGDFF. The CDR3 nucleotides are TGTGCCAGCAGTTTTGGGGGGGGTGTGGGGGATTTCTTT.

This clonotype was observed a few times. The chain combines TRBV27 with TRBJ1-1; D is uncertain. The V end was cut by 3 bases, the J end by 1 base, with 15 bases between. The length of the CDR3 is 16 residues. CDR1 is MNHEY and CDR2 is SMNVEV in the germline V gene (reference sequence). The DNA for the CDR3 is TGTGCCAGCAGTTTCCCACTTCCTCGACAGAACACTGAAGCTTTCTTT. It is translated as CASSFPLPRQNTEAFF.

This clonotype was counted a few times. The CDR3 sequence: CASSQGHRGSTQYF. The DNA for the CDR3 is TGTGCCAGCAGCCAAGGCCACCGGGGATCTACGCAGTATTTT. The chain links TRBV14 to TRBJ2-3; the D gene is possibly TRBD2 (5 bases). Germline assignment: CDR1 SGHDN and CDR2 FVKESK. CDR3 length: 14 residues. V was clipped by 1 base and J by 8 bases, with 13 bases between them.